This T cell receptor (beta chain) was captured in a study of human thymus T cells. CDR1 and CDR2 (germline): MDHEN, SYDVKM. The CDR3 covers 15 residues. V shed 6 bases and J 0 bases; nucleotides not matched to a gene: 5. Profiling relied on immunoSEQ multiplex PCR, and the TCRdb table lists in-frame clones only, not all of them. This sample has tens of thousands of clones, with around 93% found just once. Sequences were obtained from blood. This receptor was taken from a girl less than two years old with a congenital heart defect but otherwise immunologically healthy. The chain is built from TRBV28 and TRBJ1-3; TRBD1 aligns across 7 bases. This CDR3 is CASRSGQSSGNTIYF. The CDR3 region has the DNA TGTGCCAGCAGGTCGGGACAGTCCTCTGGAAACACCATATATTTT.